This T cell receptor (beta chain) was retrieved from a study of blood T cell repertoires in COVID-19. Study-wide background: Samples taken during acute and convalescent COVID-19 were collected in the United States, Italy and Spain.

As processed by the authors: Reference gene primer amplification in the assay estimated nucleated cell counts. Some clones are missing from TCRdb's copy, which holds only in-frame ones; the method was immunoSEQ multiplex PCR. For V, J and clone size, that table is used; D and trimming come from the DNA. The top ten clones hold 1.7% of a sample with 80,000 to 100,000 clones, about nine tenths of them seen once. Deletions cut 9 bases from V and 0 bases from J, with 14 bases between. CDR3 length equals 14 residues. CDR1 and CDR2 from the germline V gene are LNHDA and SQIVND (reference sequence). This clonotype originated in a man aged 55 to 70 with acute or convalescent COVID-19. The source material was peripheral blood. The chain employs TRBV19 and TRBJ1-2; unclear D gene. This CDR3 reads CASLKDKSNYGYTF. The CDR3 DNA sequence: TGTGCCAGCCTTAAAGACAAGTCTAACTATGGCTACACCTTC.